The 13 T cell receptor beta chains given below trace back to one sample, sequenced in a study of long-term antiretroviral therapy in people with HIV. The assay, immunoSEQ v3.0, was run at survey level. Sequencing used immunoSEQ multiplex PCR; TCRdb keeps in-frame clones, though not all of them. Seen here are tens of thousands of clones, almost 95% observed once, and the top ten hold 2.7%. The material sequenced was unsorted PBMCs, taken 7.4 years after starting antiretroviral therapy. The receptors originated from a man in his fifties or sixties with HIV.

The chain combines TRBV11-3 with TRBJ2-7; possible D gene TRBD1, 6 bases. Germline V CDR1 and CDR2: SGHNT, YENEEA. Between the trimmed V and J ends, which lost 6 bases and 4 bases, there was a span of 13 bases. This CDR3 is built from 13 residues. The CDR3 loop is CASSQDRGYEQYF. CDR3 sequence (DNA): TGTGCCAGCAGTCAGGACAGAGGTTACGAGCAGTACTTC.

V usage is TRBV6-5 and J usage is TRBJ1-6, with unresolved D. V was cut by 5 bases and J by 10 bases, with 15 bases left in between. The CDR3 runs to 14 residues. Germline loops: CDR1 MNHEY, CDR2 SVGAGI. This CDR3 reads CASSEVVEGSPLHF. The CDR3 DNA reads TGTGCCAGCAGTGAAGTTGTGGAGGGCTCACCCCTCCACTTT.

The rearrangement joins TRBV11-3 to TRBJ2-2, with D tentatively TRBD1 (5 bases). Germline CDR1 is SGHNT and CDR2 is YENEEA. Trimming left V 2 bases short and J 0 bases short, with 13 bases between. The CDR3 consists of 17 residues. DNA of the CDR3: TGTGCCAGCAGCTTATCCCGACAGAACCCGAACACCGGGGAGCTGTTTTTT. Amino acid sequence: CASSLSRQNPNTGELFF.

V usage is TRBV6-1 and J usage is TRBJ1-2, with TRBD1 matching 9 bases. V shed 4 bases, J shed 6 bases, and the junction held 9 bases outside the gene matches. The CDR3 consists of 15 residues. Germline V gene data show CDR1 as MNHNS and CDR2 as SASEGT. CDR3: CASSVRSTGGDGYTF. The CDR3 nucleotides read TGTGCCAGCAGTGTCCGTTCGACAGGGGGGGATGGCTACACCTTC.

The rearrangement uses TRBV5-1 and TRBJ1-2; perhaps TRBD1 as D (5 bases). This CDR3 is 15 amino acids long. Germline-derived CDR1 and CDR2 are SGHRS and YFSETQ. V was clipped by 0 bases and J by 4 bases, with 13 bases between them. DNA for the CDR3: TGCGCCAGCAGCTTGGATACCGGGGGGGGCTATGGCTACACCTTC. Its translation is CASSLDTGGGYGYTF.

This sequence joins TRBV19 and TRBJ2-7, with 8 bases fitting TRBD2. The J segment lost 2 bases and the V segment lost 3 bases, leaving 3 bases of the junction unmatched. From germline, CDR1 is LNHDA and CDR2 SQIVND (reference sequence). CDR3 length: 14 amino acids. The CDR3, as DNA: TGTGCCAGTAGTATGGCGGGGGGCACCTACGAGCAGTACTTC. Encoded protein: CASSMAGGTYEQYF.

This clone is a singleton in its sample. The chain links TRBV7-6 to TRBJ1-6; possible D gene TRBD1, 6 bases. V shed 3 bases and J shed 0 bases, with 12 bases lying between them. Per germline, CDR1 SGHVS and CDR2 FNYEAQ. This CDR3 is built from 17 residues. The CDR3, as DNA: TGTGCCAGCAGCTTGGCGACAGGACGCTCCTATAATTCACCCCTCCACTTT. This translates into CASSLATGRSYNSPLHF.

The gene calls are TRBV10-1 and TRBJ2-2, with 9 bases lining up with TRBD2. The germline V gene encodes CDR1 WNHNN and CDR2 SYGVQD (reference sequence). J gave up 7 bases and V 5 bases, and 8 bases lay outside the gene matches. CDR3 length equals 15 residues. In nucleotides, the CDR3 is TGCGCCAGCAGTTTAGGCGGGGGGGCCGGCGGGGAGCTGTTTTTT. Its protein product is CASSLGGGAGGELFF.

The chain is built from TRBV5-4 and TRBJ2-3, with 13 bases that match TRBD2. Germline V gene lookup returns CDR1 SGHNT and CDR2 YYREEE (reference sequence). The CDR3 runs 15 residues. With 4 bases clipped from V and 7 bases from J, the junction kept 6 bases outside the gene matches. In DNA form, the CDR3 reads TGTGCCAGCAGCGAACTAGCGGGGGGGCCAAATACGCAGTATTTT. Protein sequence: CASSELAGGPNTQYF.

Here the CDR3 DNA reads TGCGCCAGCAGCCATCGGGACAGGGGGGATGAAGCTTTCTTT. Translated: CASSHRDRGDEAFF. The V gene is TRBV4-3, the J gene TRBJ1-1; TRBD1 aligns across 11 bases. Germline CDR1 and CDR2: LGHNA and YSLEER. This CDR3 has 14 amino acids. With 3 bases clipped from V and 7 bases from J, the junction kept 4 bases outside the gene matches.

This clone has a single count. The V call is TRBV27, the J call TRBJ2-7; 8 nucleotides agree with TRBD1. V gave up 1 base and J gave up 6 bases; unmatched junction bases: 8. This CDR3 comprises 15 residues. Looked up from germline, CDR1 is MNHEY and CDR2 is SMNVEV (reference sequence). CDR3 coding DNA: TGTGCCAGCAGTTTATTTGGACAGGGCCAGCGCGAGCAGTACTTC. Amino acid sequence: CASSLFGQGQREQYF.

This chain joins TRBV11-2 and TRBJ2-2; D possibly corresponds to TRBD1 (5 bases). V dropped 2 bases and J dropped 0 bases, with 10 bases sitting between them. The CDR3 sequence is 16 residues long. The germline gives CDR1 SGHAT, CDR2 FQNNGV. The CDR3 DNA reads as TGTGCCAGCAGCTTACTTGTAGGGGCGAACACCGGGGAGCTGTTTTTT. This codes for CASSLLVGANTGELFF.

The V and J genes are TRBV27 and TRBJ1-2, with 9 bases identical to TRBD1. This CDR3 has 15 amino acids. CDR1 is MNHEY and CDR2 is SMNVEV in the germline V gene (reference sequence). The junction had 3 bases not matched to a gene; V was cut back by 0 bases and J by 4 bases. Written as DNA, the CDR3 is TGTGCCAGCAGTTTATCTGGGGACAGGGTCTATGGCTACACCTTC. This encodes CASSLSGDRVYGYTF.